This T cell receptor beta chain stems from a study of T-cell memory formation after mild COVID-19. Findings and caveats of the study: The study found contracting CD4+ clones mainly in CM and EM and contracting CD8+ clones in EMRA.

Points on this clonotype: Its antigen is undetermined.

CDR1 is SGDLS and CDR2 is YYNGEE in the germline V gene. The CDR3 has 14 residues. J gave up 9 bases and V 0 bases, and 6 bases lay outside the gene matches. Via MiXCR, TCRdb re-called the 5' RACE reads, giving one row per CDR3 protein. The repertoire holds tens of thousands of distinct CDR3 sequences, more than 12% seen once, with about two fifths in the top ten. The chain uses TRBV9 and TRBJ1-5, with TRBD1 identical over 7 bases. The sequenced material came from PBMCs or a T cell subset sorted from them (not recorded which). The receptor was isolated from a man between 18 and 29 years old who had mild COVID-19 (a few samples of this study predate the infection). Cell type and time point are not known. Here the CDR3 DNA reads TGTGCCAGCAGCGTAGGAGGGGACAGCGGGCCCCAGCATTTT. Its translation is CASSVGGDSGPQHF.